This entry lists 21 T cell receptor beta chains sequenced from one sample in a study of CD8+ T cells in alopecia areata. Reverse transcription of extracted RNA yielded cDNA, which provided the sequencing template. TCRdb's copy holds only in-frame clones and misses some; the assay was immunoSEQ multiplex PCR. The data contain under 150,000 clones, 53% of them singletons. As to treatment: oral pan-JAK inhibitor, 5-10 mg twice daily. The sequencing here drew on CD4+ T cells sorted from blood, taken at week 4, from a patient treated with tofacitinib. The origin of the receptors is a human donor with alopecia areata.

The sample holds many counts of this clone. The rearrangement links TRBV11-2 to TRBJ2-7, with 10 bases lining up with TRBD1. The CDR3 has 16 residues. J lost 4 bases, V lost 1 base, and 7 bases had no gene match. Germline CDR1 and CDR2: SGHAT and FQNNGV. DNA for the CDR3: TGTGCCAGCAGCTTAGCGCCCGGGACAGGGGCTTACGAGCAGTACTTC. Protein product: CASSLAPGTGAYEQYF. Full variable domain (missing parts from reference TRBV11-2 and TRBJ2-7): EAGVAQSPRYKIIEKRQSVAFWCNPISGHATLYWYQQILGQGPKLLIQFQNNGVVDDSQLPKDRFSAERLKGVDSTLKIQPAKLEDSAVYLCASSLAPGTGAYEQYFGPGTRLTVT.

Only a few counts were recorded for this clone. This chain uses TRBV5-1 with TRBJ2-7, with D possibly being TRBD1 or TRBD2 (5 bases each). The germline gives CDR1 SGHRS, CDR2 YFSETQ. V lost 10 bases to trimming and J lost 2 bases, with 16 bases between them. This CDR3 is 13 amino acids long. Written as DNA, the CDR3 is TGCGCCTTACGTCGGCAGGGAGCCTACGAGCAGTACTTC. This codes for CALRRQGAYEQYF.

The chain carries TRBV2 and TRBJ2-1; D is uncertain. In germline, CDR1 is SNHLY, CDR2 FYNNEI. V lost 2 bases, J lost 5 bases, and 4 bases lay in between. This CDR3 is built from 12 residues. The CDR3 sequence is CASSEPDNEQFF. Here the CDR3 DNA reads TGTGCCAGCAGTGAACCCGACAATGAGCAGTTCTTC. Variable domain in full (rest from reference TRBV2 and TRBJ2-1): EPEVTQTPSHQVTQMGQEVILRCVPISNHLYFYWYRQILGQKVEFLVSFYNNEISEKSEIFDDQFSVERPDGSNFTLKIRSTKLEDSAMYFCASSEPDNEQFFGPGTRLTVL.

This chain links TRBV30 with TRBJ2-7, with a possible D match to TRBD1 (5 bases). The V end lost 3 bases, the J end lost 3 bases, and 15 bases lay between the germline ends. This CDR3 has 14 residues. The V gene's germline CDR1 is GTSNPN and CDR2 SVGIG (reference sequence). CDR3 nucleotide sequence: TGTGCCTGGAGGGGATTCGCACAGGTCTACGAGCAGTACTTC. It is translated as CAWRGFAQVYEQYF.

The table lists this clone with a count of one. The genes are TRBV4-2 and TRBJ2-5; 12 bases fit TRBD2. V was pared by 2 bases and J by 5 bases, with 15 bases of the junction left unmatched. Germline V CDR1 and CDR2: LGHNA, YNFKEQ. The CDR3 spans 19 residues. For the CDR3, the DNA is TGTGCCAGCAGCCAAAAACTGTTACTAGCGGGAGGCCGGGGGGAGACCCAGTACTTC. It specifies CASSQKLLLAGGRGETQYF.

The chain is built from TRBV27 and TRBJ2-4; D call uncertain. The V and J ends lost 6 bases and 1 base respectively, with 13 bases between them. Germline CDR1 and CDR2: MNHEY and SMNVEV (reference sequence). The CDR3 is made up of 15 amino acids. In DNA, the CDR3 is TGTGCCAGCAGCCCACTGGGGTTGGCCAAAAACATTCAGTACTTC. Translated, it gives CASSPLGLAKNIQYF.

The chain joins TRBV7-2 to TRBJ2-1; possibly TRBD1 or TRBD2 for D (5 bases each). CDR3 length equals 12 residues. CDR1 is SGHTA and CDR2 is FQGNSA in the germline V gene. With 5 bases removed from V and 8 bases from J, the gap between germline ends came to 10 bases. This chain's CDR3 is CASSPLGDEQFF. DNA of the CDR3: TGTGCCAGCAGCCCGTTGGGGGATGAGCAGTTCTTC. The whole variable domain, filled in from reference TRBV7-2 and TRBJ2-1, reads GAGVSQSPSNKVTEKGKDVELRCDPISGHTALYWYRQSLGQGLEFLIYFQGNSAPDKSGLPSDRFSAERTGGSVSTLTIQRTQQEDSAVYLCASSPLGDEQFFGPGTRLTVL.

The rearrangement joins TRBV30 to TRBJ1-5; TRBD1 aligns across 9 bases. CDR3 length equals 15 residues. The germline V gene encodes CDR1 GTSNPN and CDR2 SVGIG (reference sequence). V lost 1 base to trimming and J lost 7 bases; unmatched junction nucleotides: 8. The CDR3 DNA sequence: TGTGCCTGGAGTGCCCGGGACAGGGTCGGACAGCCCCAGCATTTT. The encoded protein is CAWSARDRVGQPQHF. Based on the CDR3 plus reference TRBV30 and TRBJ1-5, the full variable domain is SQTIHQWPATLVQPVGSPLSLECTVEGTSNPNLYWYRQAAGRGLQLLFYSVGIGQISSEVPQNLSASRPQDRQFILSSKKLLLSDSGFYLCAWSARDRVGQPQHFGDGTRLSIL.

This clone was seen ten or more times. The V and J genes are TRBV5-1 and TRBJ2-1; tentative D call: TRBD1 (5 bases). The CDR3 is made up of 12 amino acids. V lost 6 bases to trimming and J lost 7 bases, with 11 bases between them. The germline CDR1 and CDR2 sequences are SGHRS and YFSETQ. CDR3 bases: TGCGCCAGCAAAGGGGCCTCAAATGAGCAGTTCTTC. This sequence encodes CASKGASNEQFF.

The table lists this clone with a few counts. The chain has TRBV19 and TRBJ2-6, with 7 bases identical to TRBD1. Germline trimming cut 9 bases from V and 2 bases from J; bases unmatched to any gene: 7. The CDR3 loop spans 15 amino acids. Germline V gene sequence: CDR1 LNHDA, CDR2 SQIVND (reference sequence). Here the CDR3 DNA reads TGTGCCAGCACCCCAGGGACAGCTGGGGCCAACGTCCTGACTTTC. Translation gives CASTPGTAGANVLTF.

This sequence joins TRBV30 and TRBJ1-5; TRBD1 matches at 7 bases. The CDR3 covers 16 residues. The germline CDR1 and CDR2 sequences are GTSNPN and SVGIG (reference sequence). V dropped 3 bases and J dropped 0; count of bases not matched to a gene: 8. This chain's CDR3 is CAWRAGGGFSNQPQHF. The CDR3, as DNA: TGTGCCTGGAGGGCAGGGGGAGGCTTTAGCAATCAGCCCCAGCATTTT.

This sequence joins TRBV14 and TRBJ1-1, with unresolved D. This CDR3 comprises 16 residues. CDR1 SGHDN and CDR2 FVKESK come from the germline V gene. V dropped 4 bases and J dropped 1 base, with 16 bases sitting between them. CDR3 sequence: CASSPLGFAGNTEAFF. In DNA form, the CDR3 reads TGTGCCAGCAGCCCTCTTGGGTTTGCGGGGAACACTGAAGCTTTCTTT. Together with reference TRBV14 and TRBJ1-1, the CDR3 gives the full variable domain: EAGVTQFPSHSVIEKGQTVTLRCDPISGHDNLYWYRRVMGKEIKFLLHFVKESKQDESGMPNNRFLAERTGGTYSTLKVQPAELEDSGVYFCASSPLGFAGNTEAFFGQGTRLTVV.

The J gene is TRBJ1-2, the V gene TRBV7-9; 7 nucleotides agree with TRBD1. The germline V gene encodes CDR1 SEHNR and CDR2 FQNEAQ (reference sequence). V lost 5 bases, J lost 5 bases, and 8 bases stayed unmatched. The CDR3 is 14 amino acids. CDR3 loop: CASSPNRGWYGYTF. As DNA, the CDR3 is TGTGCCAGCAGCCCCAACAGGGGATGGTATGGCTACACCTTC.

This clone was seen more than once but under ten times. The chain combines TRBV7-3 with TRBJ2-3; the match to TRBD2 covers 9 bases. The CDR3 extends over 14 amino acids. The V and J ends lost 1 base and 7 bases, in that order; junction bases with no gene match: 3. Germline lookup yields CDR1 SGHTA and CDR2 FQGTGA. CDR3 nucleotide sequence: TGTGCCAGCAGCTTAAGTAGCGGGGGCAATACGCAGTATTTT. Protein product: CASSLSSGGNTQYF.

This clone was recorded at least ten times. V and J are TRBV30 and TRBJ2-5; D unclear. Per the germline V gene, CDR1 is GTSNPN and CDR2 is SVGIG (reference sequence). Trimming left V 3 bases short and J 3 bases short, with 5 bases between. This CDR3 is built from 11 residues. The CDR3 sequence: CAWSRKETQYF. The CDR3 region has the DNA TGTGCCTGGAGCAGGAAAGAGACCCAGTACTTC.

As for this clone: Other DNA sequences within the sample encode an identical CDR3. In nucleotides, the CDR3 is TGCAGTGCTACAGATAACTATGGCTACACCTTC. Residues: CSATDNYGYTF. The chain employs TRBV20-1 and TRBJ1-2; D unresolved. V lost 4 bases to trimming and J lost 1 base, with 4 bases between them. Per germline, CDR1 DFQATT and CDR2 SNEGSKA (reference sequence). CDR3 length: 11 residues.

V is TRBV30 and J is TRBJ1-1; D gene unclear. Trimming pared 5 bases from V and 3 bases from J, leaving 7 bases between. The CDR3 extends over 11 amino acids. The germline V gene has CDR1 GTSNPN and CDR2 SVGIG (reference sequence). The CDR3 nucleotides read TGTGCCTGGGACGGATACACTGAAGCTTTCTTT. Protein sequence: CAWDGYTEAFF.

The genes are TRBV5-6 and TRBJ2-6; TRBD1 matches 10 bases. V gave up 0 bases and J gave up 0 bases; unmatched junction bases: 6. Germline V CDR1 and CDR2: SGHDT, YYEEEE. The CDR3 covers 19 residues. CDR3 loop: CASSLGPGQGSSGANVLTF. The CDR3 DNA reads TGTGCCAGCAGCTTGGGGCCGGGACAGGGGAGCTCTGGGGCCAACGTCCTGACTTTC.

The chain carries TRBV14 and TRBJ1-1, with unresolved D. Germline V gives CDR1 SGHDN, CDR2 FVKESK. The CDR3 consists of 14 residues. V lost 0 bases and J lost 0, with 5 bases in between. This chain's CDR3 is CASSQDRVNTEAFF. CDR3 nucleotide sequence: TGTGCCAGCAGCCAAGATAGGGTGAACACTGAAGCTTTCTTT.

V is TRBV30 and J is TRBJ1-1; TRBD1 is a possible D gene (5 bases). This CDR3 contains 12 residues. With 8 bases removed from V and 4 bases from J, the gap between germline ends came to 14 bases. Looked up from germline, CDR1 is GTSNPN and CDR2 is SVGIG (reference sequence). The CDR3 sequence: CASHSQGTEAFF. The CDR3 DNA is TGTGCCAGCCACAGCCAGGGCACTGAAGCTTTCTTT.

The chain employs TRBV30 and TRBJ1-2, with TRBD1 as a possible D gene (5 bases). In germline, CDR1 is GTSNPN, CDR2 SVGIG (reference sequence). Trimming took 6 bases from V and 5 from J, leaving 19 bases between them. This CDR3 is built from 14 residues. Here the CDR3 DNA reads TGTGCCTGCCCCTCTGAGGGGAGAATTTATGGCTACACCTTC. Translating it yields CACPSEGRIYGYTF.